A selection of T cell receptor beta chains follows, all from one sample in a study of prognosis after radiotherapy for stage I lung cancer. MiXCR, applied by TCRdb to the multiplex PCR reads, yields one record per CDR3 protein. The table lists 12,000 or so distinct CDR3 sequences, around half of them singletons. The material sequenced was PBMCs, taken before or after stereotactic body radiation therapy (not recorded which). The origin of the receptors is a donor aged 50 or older with non-small cell lung cancer. Each CDR3 is given with its conserved first and last residue. The D gene is left open where the match is weak. The size of a clone is reported for some rows only, either as once, few or many, or as a class for expanded clones.

.	medium-sized	TRBV5-8	TRBJ2-7	CASSTSWGDSNYEQYF	TGTGCCAGCAGCACCTCTTGGGGGGACAGTAACTACGAGCAGTACTTC
.	many	TRBV5-8	TRBJ1-1	CASSLSRRAEAFF	TGTGCCAGCAGCTTGAGCCGCCGAGCTGAAGCTTTCTTT
TRBD1	medium-sized	TRBV11-2	TRBJ1-5	CASSTRQGEGDSNQPQHF	TGTGCCAGCAGCACCCGACAGGGGGAAGGGGATAGCAATCAGCCCCAGCATTTT
TRBD1	medium-sized	TRBV12-3/TRBV12-4	TRBJ1-2	CASSLGTGGAGGYTF	TGTGCCAGCAGTTTAGGGACAGGGGGCGCGGGAGGCTACACCTTC
.	many	TRBV20-1	TRBJ1-5	CSASAWANQPQHF	TGCAGTGCTAGTGCGTGGGCGAATCAGCCCCAGCATTTT
TRBD1	many	TRBV6-2/TRBV6-3	TRBJ2-5	CASRRQGPQETQYF	TGTGCCAGCAGGAGACAGGGGCCTCAAGAGACCCAGTACTTC
.	many	TRBV6-5	TRBJ2-5	CASSYSGRVIF	TGTGCCAGCAGTTACAGTGGGAGAGTCATCTTC
.	many	TRBV30	TRBJ1-3	CALDGSSGNTIYF	TGTGCCTTGGACGGCAGCTCTGGAAACACCATATATTTT
.	.	TRBV20-1	TRBJ2-3	CSARDSAGVDTQYF	TGCAGTGCTAGAGACTCAGCAGGGGTCGATACGCAGTATTTT
.	many	TRBV5-8	TRBJ2-3	CASSARGGSTDTQYF	TGTGCCAGCAGCGCTAGAGGGGGGTCCACAGATACGCAGTATTTT
.	medium-sized	TRBV6-1	TRBJ2-1	CASRPGQAGLSSYNEQFF	TGTGCCAGCAGGCCTGGACAAGCCGGTCTAAGCTCCTACAATGAGCAGTTCTTC
.	many	TRBV20-1	TRBJ2-5	CSAGGEGRGGETQYF	TGCAGTGCTGGGGGGGAGGGCAGGGGAGGCGAGACCCAGTACTTC
.	medium-sized	TRBV19	TRBJ2-2	CASSRQSRNTGELFF	TGTGCCAGTAGCCGACAGTCTAGGAACACCGGGGAGCTGTTTTTT
.	.	TRBV7-2	TRBJ2-5	CASSRGAVEAQYF	TGTGCCAGCAGCAGGGGGGCGGTGGAGGCCCAGTACTTC
.	many	TRBV11-2	TRBJ2-5	CASSLGVGQETQYF	TGTGCCAGCAGCTTAGGTGTAGGTCAAGAGACCCAGTACTTC
.	many	TRBV9	TRBJ2-5	CASSVDYFPQETQYF	TGTGCCAGCAGCGTAGATTACTTCCCGCAAGAGACCCAGTACTTC
TRBD2	medium-sized	TRBV12-3/TRBV12-4	TRBJ2-1	CASSLTLAVYNEQFF	TGTGCCAGCAGTTTAACTCTAGCGGTATACAATGAGCAGTTCTTC
.	many	TRBV20-1	TRBJ2-4	CSASLAGAKNIQYF	TGCAGTGCTAGTTTGGCGGGAGCCAAAAACATTCAGTACTTC
TRBD1	.	TRBV20-1	TRBJ1-5	CSAHGTGINQPQHF	TGCAGTGCTCACGGGACAGGAATAAATCAGCCCCAGCATTTT
.	.	TRBV30	TRBJ2-2	CAWSVRVLWRNTGELFF	TGTGCCTGGAGTGTACGAGTTCTCTGGCGGAACACCGGGGAGCTGTTTTTT
.	once	TRBV20-1	TRBJ2-3	CSARYSSGSDTQYF	TGCAGTGCTAGGTACTCCAGCGGATCAGATACGCAGTATTTT
TRBD2	many	TRBV11-2	TRBJ2-1	CASSLSLLAGNNEQFF	TGTGCCAGCAGCCTATCCCTACTAGCGGGGAATAATGAGCAGTTCTTC
.	many	TRBV9	TRBJ2-1	CASSVVPQDEQFF	TGTGCCAGCAGCGTAGTACCGCAAGATGAGCAGTTCTTC
TRBD1	.	TRBV6-2/TRBV6-3	TRBJ2-1	CASSSGTGRVSYNEQFF	TGTGCCAGCAGTTCCGGGACAGGCAGAGTCTCCTACAATGAGCAGTTCTTC
.	many	TRBV4-1	TRBJ2-5	CASSQDFRDLETQYF	TGCGCCAGCAGCCAAGATTTTCGGGATCTAGAGACCCAGTACTTC
.	.	TRBV15	TRBJ2-7	CATSNSLGYNYEQYF	TGTGCCACCAGCAACTCACTAGGTTACAACTACGAGCAGTACTTC
TRBD1	many	TRBV11-2	TRBJ2-5	CASSPLTGRRETQYF	TGTGCCAGCAGCCCGCTGACAGGGCGGAGGGAGACCCAGTACTTC